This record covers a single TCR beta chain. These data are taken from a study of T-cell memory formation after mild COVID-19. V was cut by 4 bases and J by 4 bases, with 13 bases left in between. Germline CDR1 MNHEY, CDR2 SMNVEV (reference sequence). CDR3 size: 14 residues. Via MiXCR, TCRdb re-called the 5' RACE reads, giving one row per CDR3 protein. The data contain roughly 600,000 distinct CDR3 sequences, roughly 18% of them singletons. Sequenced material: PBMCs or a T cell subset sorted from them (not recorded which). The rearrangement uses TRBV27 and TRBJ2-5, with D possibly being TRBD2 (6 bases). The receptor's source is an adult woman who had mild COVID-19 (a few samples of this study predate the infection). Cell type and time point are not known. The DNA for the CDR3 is TGTGCCAGCAGTTATTCGGGGGACGGAGAGACCCAGTACTTC. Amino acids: CASSYSGDGETQYF.